This passage covers 19 T cell receptor beta chains from one sample sequenced in a study of OX40 agonist ivuxolimab in advanced cancers. Profiling relied on immunoSEQ multiplex PCR, and the TCRdb table lists in-frame clones only, not all of them. Of tens of thousands of clones in the sample, about nine tenths are singletons; the top ten hold approximately 1.2%. The sample consisted of CD4+ or CD8+ T cells sorted from blood, taken in a trial of the OX40 agonist ivuxolimab. Every receptor here comes from an adult with an advanced solid tumor such as melanoma, head and neck, liver or kidney cancer.

The gene calls are TRBV18 and TRBJ2-5; tentative D call: TRBD1 (6 bases). The CDR3 has 14 residues. V lost 2 bases and J 5 bases, leaving 12 bases between the germline ends. The germline V gene has CDR1 KGHSH and CDR2 LQKENI. The CDR3 bases are TGTGCCAGCTCACCAAATGTAAGGGGGGAGACCCAGTACTTC. Residues: CASSPNVRGETQYF.

The rearrangement uses TRBV5-1 and TRBJ2-7, with TRBD1 matching over 7 bases. This CDR3 is built from 17 residues. The trim removed 1 base at V and 0 bases at J, leaving 10 bases unmatched. Looked up from germline, CDR1 is SGHRS and CDR2 is YFSETQ. The CDR3 sequence: CASSLWAQGDSSYEQYF. DNA for the CDR3: TGCGCCAGCAGCTTGTGGGCCCAGGGGGATAGCTCCTACGAGCAGTACTTC.

In this sample, this clone is medium-sized. The rearrangement joins TRBV19 to TRBJ1-5, with no clear D. From germline, CDR1 is LNHDA and CDR2 SQIVND (reference sequence). The CDR3 has 14 residues. V dropped 4 bases and J dropped 0 bases, with 7 bases sitting between them. CDR3 sequence: CASSTSASNQPQHF. The CDR3 DNA is TGTGCCAGTAGTACCAGCGCTAGCAATCAGCCCCAGCATTTT.

J is TRBJ1-2 and V is TRBV19; 8 nucleotides agree with TRBD1. Germline V gene sequence: CDR1 LNHDA, CDR2 SQIVND (reference sequence). The CDR3 runs to 14 residues. V lost 4 bases and J lost 4; bases outside the gene matches: 5. CDR3 sequence reads: CASSTLQGGYGYTF. The CDR3, as DNA: TGTGCCAGTAGTACCTTACAGGGGGGCTATGGCTACACCTTC.

The CDR3 sequence is CASKGVGRGRNQPQHF. Written as DNA, the CDR3 is TGTGCCAGTAAGGGGGTGGGGAGGGGAAGAAACCAGCCCCAGCATTTT. The chain recombines TRBV19 with TRBJ1-5, with D perhaps matching TRBD1 (6 bases). Germline values: CDR1 LNHDA, CDR2 SQIVND (reference sequence). The CDR3 length is 16 residues. Between the trimmed V and J ends, which lost 7 bases and 7 bases, there was a span of 23 bases.

The chain has TRBV19 and TRBJ2-7; 12 nucleotides line up with TRBD1. CDR1 and CDR2 (germline): LNHDA, SQIVND (reference sequence). The CDR3 length is 15 residues. V lost 0 bases, J lost 5 bases, and 2 bases stayed unmatched. The CDR3 nucleotides are TGTGCCAGTAGTATAGACGGGACAGGGGGCGACGAGCAGTACTTC. It yields the protein CASSIDGTGGDEQYF.

This clone is medium-sized within its sample. The genes are TRBV11-2 and TRBJ2-7; D is possibly TRBD1 (6 bases). V gave up 5 bases and J gave up 2 bases, with 13 bases separating them. CDR1 is SGHAT and CDR2 is FQNNGV in the germline V gene. There are 14 residues in the CDR3. Here the CDR3 DNA reads TGTGCCAGCAGCAACAGGGATTTGACCTACGAGCAGTACTTC. Its translation is CASSNRDLTYEQYF.

In nucleotides, the CDR3 is TGTGCCAGCAGCGTTAGCGGGGCGGGGGAGACCCAGTACTTC. Its translation is CASSVSGAGETQYF. The chain employs TRBV9 and TRBJ2-5; 8 bases match TRBD2. The germline V gene has CDR1 SGDLS and CDR2 YYNGEE. The CDR3 runs to 14 residues. With V trimmed by 2 bases and J by 5 bases, 5 bases remained unmatched. Supplemented by reference TRBV9 and TRBJ2-5, the full variable domain reads DSGVTQTPKHLITATGQRVTLRCSPRSGDLSVYWYQQSLDQGLQFLIQYYNGEERAKGNILERFSAQQFPDLHSELNLSSLELGDSALYFCASSVSGAGETQYFGPGTRLLVL.

V and J are TRBV7-9 and TRBJ2-7; a weak D match, TRBD2 (6 bases). Germline values: CDR1 SEHNR, CDR2 FQNEAQ (reference sequence). The CDR3 is 14 residues long. V lost 11 bases to trimming and J lost 4 bases, with 21 bases between them. For the CDR3, the DNA is TGTGCCCCAAAAGGAGGGACGATCGGGTACGAGCAGTACTTC. Translating gives CAPKGGTIGYEQYF.

V is TRBV5-4 and J is TRBJ1-1; D uncertain. Germline CDR1 SGHNT, CDR2 YYREEE (reference sequence). The CDR3 consists of 13 residues. V lost 0 bases to trimming and J lost 3 bases, with 6 bases between them. CDR3 DNA: TGTGCCAGCAGCTTGGGGCAGGACACTGAAGCTTTCTTT. Translated, it gives CASSLGQDTEAFF.

V and J are TRBV7-2 and TRBJ2-1, with a possible D match to TRBD2 (5 bases). Deletions cut 6 bases from V and 9 bases from J, with 12 bases between. The CDR3 totals 12 residues. The V gene's germline CDR1 is SGHTA and CDR2 FQGNSA. CDR3 residues: CASSSIGSEQFF. Here the CDR3 DNA reads TGTGCCAGCAGTTCCATAGGGAGTGAGCAGTTCTTC. Complete variable domain (other parts from reference TRBV7-2 and TRBJ2-1): GAGVSQSPSNKVTEKGKDVELRCDPISGHTALYWYRQSLGQGLEFLIYFQGNSAPDKSGLPSDRFSAERTGGSVSTLTIQRTQQEDSAVYLCASSSIGSEQFFGPGTRLTVL.

The chain employs TRBV7-9 and TRBJ2-1; D is perhaps TRBD2 (5 bases). The CDR3 is made up of 12 amino acids. V dropped 8 bases and J dropped 6 bases, with 11 bases sitting between them. CDR1 and CDR2 from the germline V gene are SEHNR and FQNEAQ (reference sequence). The CDR3 protein is CASCRLSNEQFF. For the CDR3, the DNA is TGTGCCAGCTGCCGACTAAGCAATGAGCAGTTCTTC.

For this clone: One end of the junction is discordant with germline, which a read error may explain. The V call is TRBV20-1, the J call TRBJ2-5, with D tentatively TRBD2 (5 bases). The germline V gene has CDR1 DFQATT and CDR2 SNEGSKA (reference sequence). This CDR3 region has 11 residues. The CDR3 loop reads CSARGSKTQYF. The DNA of the CDR3 is TGCAGTGCCAGAGGGTCGAAGACCCAGTACTTC.

This rearrangement joins TRBV30 to TRBJ2-3, with a tentative D call TRBD1 (6 bases). Trimming left V 1 base short and J 9 bases short, with 11 bases between. Germline CDR1 reads GTSNPN; CDR2 reads SVGIG (reference sequence). This CDR3 spans 12 amino acids. CDR3 sequence: CAWSGTATTQYF. The CDR3 DNA reads TGTGCCTGGAGTGGGACAGCCACCACGCAGTATTTT.

The rearrangement links TRBV6-6 to TRBJ2-2; D call uncertain. The ends were cut back, 6 bases at V and 4 bases at J, with 15 bases in the middle. CDR1 and CDR2 (germline): MNHNY, SVGAGI (reference sequence). This CDR3 has 15 residues. The CDR3 DNA follows: TGTGCCAGCAGCCCCGACCGCGACCTCACCGGGGAGCTGTTTTTT. It codes for CASSPDRDLTGELFF.

The V and J genes are TRBV5-1 and TRBJ1-4, with D tentatively TRBD1 (5 bases). V was cut by 1 base and J by 7 bases, with 11 bases left in between. This CDR3 is built from 14 residues. CDR1 is SGHRS, CDR2 YFSETQ, per germline. CDR3 region: CASSLSQGGEKLFF. DNA of the CDR3: TGCGCCAGCAGCTTGAGCCAGGGCGGTGAAAAACTGTTTTTT.

This chain connects TRBV19 to TRBJ1-4; TRBD1 agrees at 9 bases. Trimming took 6 bases from V and 5 from J; bases not matched to a gene: 7. The CDR3 loop spans 15 amino acids. Germline V gives CDR1 LNHDA, CDR2 SQIVND (reference sequence). As DNA, the CDR3 is TGTGCCAGTAGGGCCGGGACAGGGAGAAATGAAAAACTGTTTTTT. Translating it yields CASRAGTGRNEKLFF.

The chain couples TRBV7-2 to TRBJ2-1; D is uncertain. Germline CDR1 SGHTA, CDR2 FQGNSA. This CDR3 spans 13 amino acids. The ends were cut back, 5 bases at V and 2 bases at J, with 7 bases in the middle. CDR3 sequence (DNA): TGTGCCAGCAGCCCACCCCCCTACAATGAGCAGTTCTTC. Translated: CASSPPPYNEQFF.

The gene calls are TRBV5-1 and TRBJ2-1, with 12 bases lining up with TRBD2. V was clipped by 4 bases and J by 8 bases; unmatched bases: 13. Germline CDR1 and CDR2: SGHRS and YFSETQ. The CDR3 length is 17 residues. The CDR3 DNA follows: TGCGCCAGCAGCCCAAGACTAGCGGGGGAAAATAGTGATGAGCAGTTCTTC. Residues: CASSPRLAGENSDEQFF.